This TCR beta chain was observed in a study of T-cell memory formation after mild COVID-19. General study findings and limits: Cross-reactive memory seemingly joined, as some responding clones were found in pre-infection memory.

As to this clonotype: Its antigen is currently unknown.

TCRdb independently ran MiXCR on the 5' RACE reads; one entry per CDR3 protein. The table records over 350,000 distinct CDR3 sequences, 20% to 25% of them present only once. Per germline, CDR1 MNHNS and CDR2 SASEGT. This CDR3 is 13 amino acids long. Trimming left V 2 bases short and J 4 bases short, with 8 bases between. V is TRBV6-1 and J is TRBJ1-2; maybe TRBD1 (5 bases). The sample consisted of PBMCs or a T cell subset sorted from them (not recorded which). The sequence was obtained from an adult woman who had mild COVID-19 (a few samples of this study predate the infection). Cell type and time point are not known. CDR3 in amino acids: CASSEIGVYGYTF. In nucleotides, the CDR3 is TGTGCCAGCAGTGAAATAGGGGTCTATGGCTACACCTTC.